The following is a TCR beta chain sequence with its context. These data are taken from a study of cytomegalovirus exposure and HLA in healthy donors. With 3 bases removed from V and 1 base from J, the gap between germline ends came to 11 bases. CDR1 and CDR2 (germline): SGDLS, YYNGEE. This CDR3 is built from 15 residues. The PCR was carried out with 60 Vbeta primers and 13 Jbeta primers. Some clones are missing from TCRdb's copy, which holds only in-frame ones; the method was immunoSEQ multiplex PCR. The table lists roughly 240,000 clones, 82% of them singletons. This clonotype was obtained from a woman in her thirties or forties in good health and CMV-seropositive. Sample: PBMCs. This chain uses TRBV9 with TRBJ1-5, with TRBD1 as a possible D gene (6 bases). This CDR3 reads CASSETGQSNQPQHF. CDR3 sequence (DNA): TGTGCCAGCAGCGAAACAGGACAGAGCAATCAGCCCCAGCATTTT.